The clone carrying this T cell receptor beta chain was detected a few times. The antigen remains unidentified. This specimen comes from a study of molecular identifiers for immune sequencing clone quantification. General observations from the study: Under 1% of molecules in naive cells, but over 98% of effector molecules, belonged to clones above 20 RNA copies.

The CDR3 runs 17 residues. Germline V gives CDR1 LNHNV, CDR2 YYDKDF (reference sequence). The V segment lost 7 bases and the J segment 0 bases; nucleotides outside the gene matches: 10. Naive CD8 T cells, phenotype CD8+CD4-CCR7+CD45RA+, were sorted. One entry per CDR3 protein, called by TCRdb with MiXCR from the PCR reads. The sample includes about 640,000 distinct CDR3 sequences, nearly 20% of them seen just once. What was sequenced was naive CD8+ T cells from blood, with Jurkat cell RNA spiked in. Sample subset: FACS-sorted CD8+CD4-CCR7+CD45RA+ naive T cells. The chain couples TRBV15 to TRBJ1-4; 8 bases line up with TRBD1. This TCR was recovered from a human donor in good health. Some libraries in this study had Jurkat cell RNA spiked in. CDR3 region: CATMGIGQGPTNEKLFF. DNA for the CDR3: TGTGCCACCATGGGGATCGGACAGGGTCCAACTAATGAAAAACTGTTTTTT.